In its sample, the clone carrying this T cell receptor beta chain was seen many times. After removal of 6 bases from V and 5 bases from J, the junction contained 5 bases not matched to a gene. The CDR3 is 15 residues long. The germline CDR1 and CDR2 sequences are MNHEY and SVGEGT. Preparing the TCRbeta library involved the use of unique molecular identifiers. TCRdb recomputed calls from the PCR reads with MiXCR, one row per CDR3 protein. The repertoire holds 350,000 to 450,000 distinct CDR3 sequences, with about an eighth as singletons. The sample is drawn from a study of T-cell reconstitution after alpha-beta-depleted transplantation in children.

The origin of this receptor is a human donor who donated a stem cell graft to a child with Fanconi anemia. Sequencing used PBMCs, obtained from the stem cell graft. The rearrangement links TRBV6-2 or TRBV6-3 to TRBJ2-1; 12 bases match TRBD2. The chain's CDR3 is CASRARLAGDNEQFF. The CDR3 DNA reads as TGTGCCAGCAGGGCCCGACTAGCGGGGGACAATGAGCAGTTCTTC.